This T cell receptor (beta chain) was identified during a study of blood T cell repertoires in COVID-19. Germline V gene lookup returns CDR1 SGHTA and CDR2 FQGNSA. After removal of 3 bases from V and 5 bases from J, the junction contained 7 bases not matched to a gene. This CDR3 contains 15 residues. Assay: immunoSEQ multiplex PCR; the TCRdb copy retains only in-frame clones and omits some. The sample records a few hundred thousand clones, 85% to 90% being singletons. This clone was picked up one time. Sequenced: PBMCs or T cells enriched from blood (not recorded which). The J gene is TRBJ1-5, the V gene TRBV7-2; TRBD1 aligns across 7 bases. This clonotype was sampled from a woman aged 40 to 50 who had recovered from COVID-19. The CDR3 protein is CASSLGRGSYQPQHF. CDR3 DNA: TGTGCCAGCAGCTTGGGCAGGGGGTCTTATCAGCCCCAGCATTTT.